The 15 T cell receptor beta chains reported below all come from one sample, sequenced in a study of cytomegalovirus exposure and HLA in healthy donors. PCR amplification relied on 60 Vbeta primers (plus 13 Jbeta primers). The method was immunoSEQ multiplex PCR; TCRdb's version includes in-frame clones alone and lacks a portion of them. There are roughly 100,000 clones in the sample; 79% occur only once, and 2.5% to 3.5% lies in the top ten. Sequencing used PBMCs. The receptors stem from a woman aged 40-49 years in good health and CMV-seronegative.

J is TRBJ1-4 and V is TRBV5-1; D might be TRBD1 (6 bases). The germline V and J ends were trimmed by 4 bases and 3 bases, with 7 bases remaining between them. The CDR3 consists of 13 residues. Germline CDR1 and CDR2: SGHRS and YFSETQ. Here the CDR3 DNA reads TGCGCCAGCAGCCCAGGGGCTAATGAAAAACTGTTTTTT. It translates to CASSPGANEKLFF.

About this clone itself: One junction end disagrees with the germline gene, perhaps due to a read error. This chain links TRBV12-5 with TRBJ2-2; D is uncertain. Looked up from germline, CDR1 is LGHNT and CDR2 is FRNRAP. The CDR3 loop spans 16 amino acids. This chain's CDR3 is CVSGLVLSGSDGELFF. DNA of the CDR3: TGTGTTAGTGGTTTGGTACTATCCGGAAGTGACGGGGAGCTGTTTTTT.

The rearrangement links TRBV9 to TRBJ2-1; 14 bases agree with TRBD2. Germline assignment: CDR1 SGDLS and CDR2 YYNGEE. The CDR3 is 18 amino acids. The V and J ends lost 0 bases and 8 bases, in that order; junction bases with no gene match: 10. The CDR3 protein is CASSVASMTSGGAHEQFF. The DNA for the CDR3 is TGTGCCAGCAGCGTAGCGTCAATGACTAGCGGGGGGGCCCATGAGCAGTTCTTC.

The V call is TRBV10-3, the J call TRBJ2-7, with 15 bases identical to TRBD2. CDR1 ENHRY and CDR2 SYGVKD come from the germline V gene. CDR3 length: 16 amino acids. Germline trimming cut 6 bases from V and 5 bases from J; bases unmatched to any gene: 8. CDR3: CAISGLAGGPNNEQYF. The CDR3 DNA follows: TGTGCCATCAGCGGACTAGCGGGAGGGCCGAATAACGAGCAGTACTTC.

The chain combines TRBV2 with TRBJ1-2; D might be TRBD1 (5 bases). V was cut by 4 bases and J by 4 bases, with 10 bases left in between. The CDR3 is made up of 13 amino acids. From germline, CDR1 is SNHLY and CDR2 FYNNEI. The CDR3 is CASSVQVPYGYTF. In DNA, the CDR3 is TGTGCCAGCAGTGTACAGGTACCCTATGGCTACACCTTC.

This rearrangement joins TRBV5-1 to TRBJ2-3; TRBD2 matches at 7 bases. This CDR3 has 14 residues. Trimming removed 5 bases from V and 4 bases from J; junction bases left unmatched: 7. Germline values: CDR1 SGHRS, CDR2 YFSETQ. This chain's CDR3 is CASRASGVADTQYF. The CDR3 DNA is TGCGCCAGCAGGGCAAGCGGGGTCGCAGATACGCAGTATTTT.

This clone was observed a handful of times. The V call is TRBV7-9, the J call TRBJ2-5, with 9 nucleotides matching TRBD2. The CDR3 consists of 17 residues. The J segment lost 5 bases and the V segment lost 3 bases, leaving 13 bases of the junction unmatched. Germline V gene sequence: CDR1 SEHNR, CDR2 FQNEAQ (reference sequence). The CDR3 is CASSFAGSSGSRETQYF. CDR3 in DNA: TGTGCCAGCAGCTTTGCGGGGAGTAGCGGGAGTAGGGAGACCCAGTACTTC.

The V call is TRBV5-6, the J call TRBJ1-2; TRBD1 agrees at 11 bases. The CDR3 has 16 residues. Germline V lookup: CDR1 SGHDT, CDR2 YYEEEE. V trimming: 5 bases; J trimming: 5 bases; junction bases outside the gene matches: 11. CDR3 sequence (DNA): TGTGCCAGCAGTGACCCGGACAGGGGGCGAACTTATGGCTACACCTTC. Translated, it gives CASSDPDRGRTYGYTF.

This chain joins TRBV5-7 and TRBJ1-1; the match to TRBD1 covers 9 bases. TRBV5-7 is recorded as an ORF, its role being uncertain. This CDR3 is 16 amino acids long. Unmatched junction bases numbered 3, after V lost 0 bases and J lost 0 bases. CDR3 loop: CASSLDRGLMNTEAFF. The CDR3 DNA sequence: TGTGCCAGCAGCTTGGACAGGGGGCTTATGAACACTGAAGCTTTCTTT.

The rearrangement uses TRBV28 and TRBJ2-7, with D hard to call. The germline V and J ends were trimmed by 2 bases and 5 bases, with 7 bases remaining between them. This CDR3 region has 12 residues. The germline V gene has CDR1 MDHEN and CDR2 SYDVKM. CDR3 sequence reads: CASSLGGHEQYF. The CDR3 nucleotides are TGTGCCAGCAGTTTAGGTGGGCACGAGCAGTACTTC. Complete variable domain (other parts from reference TRBV28 and TRBJ2-7): DVKVTQSSRYLVKRTGEKVFLECVQDMDHENMFWYRQDPGLGLRLIYFSYDVKMKEKGDIPEGYSVSREKKERFSLILESASTNQTSMYLCASSLGGHEQYFGPGTRLTVT.

The chain links TRBV4-3 to TRBJ2-3; D perhaps matches TRBD2 (5 bases). The CDR3 is 16 amino acids. Trimming shortened V by 4 bases and J by 0 bases, and 14 bases separated the two germline ends. Germline CDR1 and CDR2: LGHNA and YSLEER. The CDR3 DNA sequence: TGCGCCAGCAGCCCCGTGGGAGCGGCTAGCACAGATACGCAGTATTTT. The encoded protein is CASSPVGAASTDTQYF.

In this sample, this clone turned up once. This rearrangement joins TRBV9 to TRBJ2-7; perhaps TRBD2 as D (7 bases). The CDR3 loop spans 15 amino acids. The V end lost 0 bases, the J end lost 0 bases, and 10 bases lay between the germline ends. Germline V gene data show CDR1 as SGDLS and CDR2 as YYNGEE. CDR3 sequence: CASSVGGGFSYEQYF. The CDR3 coding sequence is TGTGCCAGCAGCGTAGGCGGGGGCTTCTCCTACGAGCAGTACTTC.

The CDR3 nucleotides read TGTGCCAGCAGTCAACAGGGGGCCCAGAACACCGGGGAGCTGTTTTTT. Its protein is CASSQQGAQNTGELFF. The J gene is TRBJ2-2, the V gene TRBV7-9; 9 positions agree with TRBD1. V lost 6 bases and J lost 1; bases outside the gene matches: 6. The CDR3 runs 16 residues. Germline assignment: CDR1 SEHNR and CDR2 FQNEAQ (reference sequence).

This chain connects TRBV28 to TRBJ2-3; perhaps TRBD1 as D (5 bases). Germline V lookup: CDR1 MDHEN, CDR2 SYDVKM. The CDR3 runs to 14 residues. The V gene lost 6 bases and the J gene lost 2 bases, with 12 bases spanning the gap. CDR3: CASRVGQHTDTQYF. The CDR3 coding sequence is TGTGCCAGCAGGGTGGGGCAACACACAGATACGCAGTATTTT.

The CDR3 sequence: CASSLEVGLNYNEQFF. The DNA of the CDR3 is TGTGCCAGCAGCTTAGAAGTGGGGCTGAACTACAATGAGCAGTTCTTC. This rearrangement joins TRBV7-2 to TRBJ2-1, with a tentative D call TRBD1 (5 bases). The V and J ends lost 1 base and 3 bases respectively, with 13 bases between them. The germline CDR1 and CDR2 sequences are SGHTA and FQGNSA. The CDR3 is 16 residues long.